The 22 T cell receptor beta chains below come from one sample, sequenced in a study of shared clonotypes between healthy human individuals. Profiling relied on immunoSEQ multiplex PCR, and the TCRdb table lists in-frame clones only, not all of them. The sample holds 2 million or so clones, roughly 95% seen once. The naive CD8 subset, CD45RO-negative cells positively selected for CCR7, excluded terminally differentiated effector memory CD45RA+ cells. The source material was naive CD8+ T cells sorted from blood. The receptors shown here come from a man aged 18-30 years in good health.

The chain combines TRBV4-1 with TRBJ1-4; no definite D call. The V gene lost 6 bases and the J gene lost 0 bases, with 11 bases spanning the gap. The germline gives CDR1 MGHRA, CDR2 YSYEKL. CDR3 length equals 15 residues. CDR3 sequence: CASRPDGTTNEKLFF. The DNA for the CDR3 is TGCGCCAGCAGACCGGACGGGACAACTAATGAAAAACTGTTTTTT.

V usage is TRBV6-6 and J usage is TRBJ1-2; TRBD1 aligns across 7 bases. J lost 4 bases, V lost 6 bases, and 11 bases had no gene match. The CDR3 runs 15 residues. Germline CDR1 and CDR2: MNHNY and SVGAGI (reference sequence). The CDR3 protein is CASSYAPGTAYGYTF. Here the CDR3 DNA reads TGTGCCAGCAGCTACGCTCCCGGGACAGCCTATGGCTACACCTTC.

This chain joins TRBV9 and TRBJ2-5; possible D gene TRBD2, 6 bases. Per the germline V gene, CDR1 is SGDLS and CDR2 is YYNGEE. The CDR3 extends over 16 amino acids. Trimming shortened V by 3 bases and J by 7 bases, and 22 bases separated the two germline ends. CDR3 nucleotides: TGTGCCAGCAGCGAACATCCGGGACTGGAGATTGGGACCCAGTACTTC. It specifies CASSEHPGLEIGTQYF.

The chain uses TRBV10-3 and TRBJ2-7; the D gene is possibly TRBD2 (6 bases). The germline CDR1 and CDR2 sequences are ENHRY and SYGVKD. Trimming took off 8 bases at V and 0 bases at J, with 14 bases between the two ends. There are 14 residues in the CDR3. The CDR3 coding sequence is TGTGCCATCGCCAGCCTGGGGGGCTCCTACGAGCAGTACTTC. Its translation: CAIASLGGSYEQYF.

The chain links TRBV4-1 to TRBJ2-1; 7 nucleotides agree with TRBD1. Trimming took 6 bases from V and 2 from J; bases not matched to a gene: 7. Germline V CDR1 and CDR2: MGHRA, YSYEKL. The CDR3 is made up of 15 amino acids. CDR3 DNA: TGCGCCAGCAGTCCAGACAGGGTCGCCTACAATGAGCAGTTCTTC. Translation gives CASSPDRVAYNEQFF.

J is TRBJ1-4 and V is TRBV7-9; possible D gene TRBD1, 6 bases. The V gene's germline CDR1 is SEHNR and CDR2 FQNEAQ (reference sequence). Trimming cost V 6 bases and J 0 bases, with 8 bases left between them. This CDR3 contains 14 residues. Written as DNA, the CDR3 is TGTGCCAGCAGAGGGGGGGCAACTAATGAAAAACTGTTTTTT. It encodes CASRGGATNEKLFF.

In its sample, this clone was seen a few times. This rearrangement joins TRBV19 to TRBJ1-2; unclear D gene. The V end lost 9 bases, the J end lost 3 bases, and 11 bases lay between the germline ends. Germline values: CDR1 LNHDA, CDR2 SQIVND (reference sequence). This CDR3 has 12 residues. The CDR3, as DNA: TGTGCCAGCACCCGGGGAGACTATGGCTACACCTTC. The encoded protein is CASTRGDYGYTF.

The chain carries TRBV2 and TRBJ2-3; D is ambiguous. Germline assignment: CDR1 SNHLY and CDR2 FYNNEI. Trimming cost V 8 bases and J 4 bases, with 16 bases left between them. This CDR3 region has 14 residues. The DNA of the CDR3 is TGTGCCAGCGGTCCTCCGCTAGAGTCAGATACGCAGTATTTT. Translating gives CASGPPLESDTQYF. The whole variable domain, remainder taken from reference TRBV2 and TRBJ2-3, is EPEVTQTPSHQVTQMGQEVILRCVPISNHLYFYWYRQILGQKVEFLVSFYNNEISEKSEIFDDQFSVERPDGSNFTLKIRSTKLEDSAMYFCASGPPLESDTQYFGPGTRLTVL.

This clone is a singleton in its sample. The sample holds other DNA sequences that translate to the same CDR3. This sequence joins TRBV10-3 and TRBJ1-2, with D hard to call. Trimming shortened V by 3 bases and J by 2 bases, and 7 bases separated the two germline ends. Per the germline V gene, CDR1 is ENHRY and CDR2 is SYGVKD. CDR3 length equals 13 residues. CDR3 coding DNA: TGTGCCATCAGTGAAGGACCGAACTATGGCTACACCTTC. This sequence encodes CAISEGPNYGYTF.

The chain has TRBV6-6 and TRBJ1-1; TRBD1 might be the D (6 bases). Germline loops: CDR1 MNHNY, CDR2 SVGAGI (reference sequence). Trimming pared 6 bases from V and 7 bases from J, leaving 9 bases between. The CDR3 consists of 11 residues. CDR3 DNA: TGTGCCAGCAGGGAACAGGGTGAAGCTTTCTTT. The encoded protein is CASREQGEAFF.

The CDR3 loop reads CASSFSPDRGTEAFF. The DNA of the CDR3 is TGTGCCAGTAGTTTTTCTCCGGACAGGGGCACTGAAGCTTTCTTT. V gene TRBV19 combines with J gene TRBJ1-1; 9 bases align to TRBD1. The CDR3 is made up of 15 amino acids. V lost 5 bases to trimming and J lost 4 bases; unmatched junction nucleotides: 8. Germline V gives CDR1 LNHDA, CDR2 SQIVND (reference sequence).

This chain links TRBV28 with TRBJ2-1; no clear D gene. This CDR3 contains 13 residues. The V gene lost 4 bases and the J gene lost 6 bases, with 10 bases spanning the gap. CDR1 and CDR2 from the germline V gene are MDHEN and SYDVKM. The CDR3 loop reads CASSYAGPNEQFF. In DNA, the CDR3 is TGTGCCAGCAGTTATGCAGGCCCCAATGAGCAGTTCTTC.

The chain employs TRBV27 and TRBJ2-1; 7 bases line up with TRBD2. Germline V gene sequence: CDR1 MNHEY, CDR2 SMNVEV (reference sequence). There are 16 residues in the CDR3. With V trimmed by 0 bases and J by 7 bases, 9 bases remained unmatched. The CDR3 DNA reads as TGTGCCAGCAGTTTATCTTTGTGGGAGGGCTTGAATGAGCAGTTCTTC. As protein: CASSLSLWEGLNEQFF.

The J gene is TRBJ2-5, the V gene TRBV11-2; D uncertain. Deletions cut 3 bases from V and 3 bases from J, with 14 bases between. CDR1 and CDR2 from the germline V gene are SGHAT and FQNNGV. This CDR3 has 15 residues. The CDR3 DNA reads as TGTGCCAGCAGCTTCGGCGGTTCCAATGAAGAGACCCAGTACTTC. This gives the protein CASSFGGSNEETQYF.

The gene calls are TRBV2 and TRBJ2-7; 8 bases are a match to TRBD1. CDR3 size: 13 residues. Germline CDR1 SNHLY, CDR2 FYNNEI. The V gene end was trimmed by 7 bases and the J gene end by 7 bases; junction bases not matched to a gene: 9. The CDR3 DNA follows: TGTGCCAGCACCCCAGGGGGCCTAATAGAGCAGTACTTC. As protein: CASTPGGLIEQYF.

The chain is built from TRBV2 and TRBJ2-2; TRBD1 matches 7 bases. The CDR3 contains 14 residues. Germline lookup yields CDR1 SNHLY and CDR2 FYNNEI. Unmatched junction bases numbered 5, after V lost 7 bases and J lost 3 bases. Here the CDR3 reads CASNYRGDTGELFF. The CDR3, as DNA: TGTGCCAGCAATTACAGGGGTGACACCGGGGAGCTGTTTTTT.

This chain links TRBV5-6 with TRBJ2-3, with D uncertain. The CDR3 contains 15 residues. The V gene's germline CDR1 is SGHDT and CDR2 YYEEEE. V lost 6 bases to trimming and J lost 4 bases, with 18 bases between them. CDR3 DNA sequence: TGTGCCAGCACCACTGACCGCCATGGGCCAGATACGCAGTATTTT. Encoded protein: CASTTDRHGPDTQYF.

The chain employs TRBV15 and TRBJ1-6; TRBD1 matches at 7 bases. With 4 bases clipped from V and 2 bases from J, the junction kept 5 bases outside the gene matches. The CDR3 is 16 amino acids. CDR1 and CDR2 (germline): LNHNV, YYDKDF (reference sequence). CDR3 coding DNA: TGTGCCACCAGCACCCTCGGGACAGCCTATAATTCACCCCTCCACTTT. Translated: CATSTLGTAYNSPLHF. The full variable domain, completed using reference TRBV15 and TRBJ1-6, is DAMVIQNPRYQVTQFGKPVTLSCSQTLNHNVMYWYQQKSSQAPKLLFHYYDKDFNNEADTPDNFQSRRPNTSFCFLDIRSPGLGDTAMYLCATSTLGTAYNSPLHFGNGTRLTVT.

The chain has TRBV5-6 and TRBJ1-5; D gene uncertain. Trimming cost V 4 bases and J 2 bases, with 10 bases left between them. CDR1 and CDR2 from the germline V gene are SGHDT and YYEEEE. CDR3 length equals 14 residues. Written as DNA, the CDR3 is TGTGCCAGCAGCGCGACCGTTGGCAATCAGCCCCAGCATTTT. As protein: CASSATVGNQPQHF.

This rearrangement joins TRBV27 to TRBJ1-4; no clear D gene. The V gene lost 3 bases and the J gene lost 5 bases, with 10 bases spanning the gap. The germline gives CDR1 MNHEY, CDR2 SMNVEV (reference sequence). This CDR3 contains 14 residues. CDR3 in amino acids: CASSLRGENEKLFF. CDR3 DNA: TGTGCCAGCAGTTTGAGAGGTGAAAATGAAAAACTGTTTTTT.

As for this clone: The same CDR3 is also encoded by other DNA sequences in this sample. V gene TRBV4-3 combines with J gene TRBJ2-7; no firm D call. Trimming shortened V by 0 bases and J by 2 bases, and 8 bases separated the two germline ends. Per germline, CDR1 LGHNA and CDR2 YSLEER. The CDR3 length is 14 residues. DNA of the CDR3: TGCGCCAGCAGCCAAGATGCCGGAACCTACGAGCAGTACTTC. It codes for CASSQDAGTYEQYF.

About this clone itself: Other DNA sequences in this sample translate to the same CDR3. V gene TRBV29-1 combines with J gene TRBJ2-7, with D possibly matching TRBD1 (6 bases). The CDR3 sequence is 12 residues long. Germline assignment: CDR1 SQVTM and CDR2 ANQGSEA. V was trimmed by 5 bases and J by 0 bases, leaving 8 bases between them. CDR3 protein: CSVTGSSYEQYF. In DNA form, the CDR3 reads TGCAGCGTTACAGGGAGCTCCTACGAGCAGTACTTC.